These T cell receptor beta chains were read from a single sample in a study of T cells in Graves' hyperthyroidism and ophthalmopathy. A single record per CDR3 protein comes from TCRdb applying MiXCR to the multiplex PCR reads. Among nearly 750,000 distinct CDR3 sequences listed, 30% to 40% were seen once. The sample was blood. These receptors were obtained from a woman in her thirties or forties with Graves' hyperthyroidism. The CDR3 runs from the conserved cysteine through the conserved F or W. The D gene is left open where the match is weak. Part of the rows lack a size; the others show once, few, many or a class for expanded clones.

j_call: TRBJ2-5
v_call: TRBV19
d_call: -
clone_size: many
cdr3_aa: CASSTSVAAETQYF
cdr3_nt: TGTGCCAGTAGTACCTCGGTGGCGGCGGAGACCCAGTACTTC

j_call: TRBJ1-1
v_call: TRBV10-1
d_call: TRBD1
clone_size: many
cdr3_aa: CASSAGTGRRGAEAFF
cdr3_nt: TGCGCCAGCAGTGCGGGGACAGGCCGTAGGGGGGCTGAAGCTTTCTTT

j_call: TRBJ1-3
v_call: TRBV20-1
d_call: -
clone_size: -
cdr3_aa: CSAPASSGNTIYF
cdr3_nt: TGCAGTGCCCCCGCCAGCTCTGGAAACACCATATATTTT

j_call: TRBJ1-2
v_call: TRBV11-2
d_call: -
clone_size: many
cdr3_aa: CASSLGTEVYGYTF
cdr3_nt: TGTGCCAGCAGCTTAGGGACGGAAGTCTATGGCTACACCTTC

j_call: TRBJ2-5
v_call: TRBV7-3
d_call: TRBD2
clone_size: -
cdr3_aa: CASSQESPGGGETQYF
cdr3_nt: TGCGCCAGCAGCCAAGAGTCTCCGGGAGGGGGGGAGACCCAGTACTTC

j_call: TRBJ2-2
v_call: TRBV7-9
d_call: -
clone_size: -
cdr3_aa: CASSQTGSGELFF
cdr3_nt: TGTGCCAGCAGCCAAACGGGGTCCGGGGAGCTGTTTTTT

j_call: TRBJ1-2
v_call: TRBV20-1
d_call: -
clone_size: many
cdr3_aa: CSAREATLSYGYTF
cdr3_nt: TGCAGTGCTAGGGAGGCGACTTTGAGTTATGGCTACACCTTC

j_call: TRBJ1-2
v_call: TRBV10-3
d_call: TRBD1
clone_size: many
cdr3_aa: CAISRTGEGYTF
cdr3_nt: TGTGCCATCAGTAGGACAGGGGAAGGCTACACCTTC

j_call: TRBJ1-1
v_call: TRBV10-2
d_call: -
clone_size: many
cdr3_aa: CASSESQGRAFF
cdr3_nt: TGCGCCAGCAGTGAAAGTCAGGGGCGAGCTTTCTTT

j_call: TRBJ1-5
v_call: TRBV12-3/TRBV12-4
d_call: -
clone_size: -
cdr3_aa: CASSSRGLGSDSVKPQHF
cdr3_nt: TGTGCCAGCAGTTCACGGGGGCTGGGCAGTGACTCAGTTAAGCCCCAGCATTTT

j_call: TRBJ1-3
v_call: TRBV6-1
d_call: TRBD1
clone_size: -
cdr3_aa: CASKGWDRASGNTIYF
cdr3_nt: TGTGCCAGCAAGGGCTGGGACAGGGCATCGGGAAACACCATATATTTT

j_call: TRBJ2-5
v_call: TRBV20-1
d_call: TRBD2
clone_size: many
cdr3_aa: CSAAPVAGENQETQYF
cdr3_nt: TGCAGTGCCGCTCCCGTAGCGGGGGAGAACCAAGAGACCCAGTACTTC

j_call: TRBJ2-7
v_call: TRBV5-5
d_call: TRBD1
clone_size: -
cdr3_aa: CASSGGTGVGYEQYF
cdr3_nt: TGTGCCAGCAGCGGCGGGACAGGGGTGGGGTACGAGCAGTACTTC

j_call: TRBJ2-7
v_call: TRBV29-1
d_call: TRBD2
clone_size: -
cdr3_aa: CSVTPWEGLAGGSYEQYF
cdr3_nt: TGCAGCGTCACGCCCTGGGAAGGACTAGCGGGGGGAAGCTACGAGCAGTACTTC

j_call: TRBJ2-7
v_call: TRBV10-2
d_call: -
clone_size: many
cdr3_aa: CASSEGQLRSSYEQYF
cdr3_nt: TGCGCCAGCAGTGAGGGTCAGCTAAGGAGCTCCTACGAGCAGTACTTC

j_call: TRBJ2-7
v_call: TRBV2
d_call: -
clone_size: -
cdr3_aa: CASAGFSGEDYEQYF
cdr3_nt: TGTGCCAGCGCGGGGTTTTCGGGGGAGGACTACGAGCAGTACTTC

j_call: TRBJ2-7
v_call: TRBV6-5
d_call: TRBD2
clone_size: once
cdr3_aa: CAISYSLGLAGGPDEQYF
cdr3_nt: TGTGCCATCAGTTACTCCCTAGGACTAGCGGGCGGCCCGGACGAGCAGTACTTC

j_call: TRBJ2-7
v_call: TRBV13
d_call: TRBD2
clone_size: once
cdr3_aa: CASSFRTSQDEQYF
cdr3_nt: TGTGCCAGCAGCTTCCGGACTAGCCAGGACGAGCAGTACTTC

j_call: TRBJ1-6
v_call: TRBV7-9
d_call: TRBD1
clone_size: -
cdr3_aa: CASSAGTGHNSPLHF
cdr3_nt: TGTGCCAGCAGCGCCGGGACAGGGCATAATTCACCCCTCCACTTT

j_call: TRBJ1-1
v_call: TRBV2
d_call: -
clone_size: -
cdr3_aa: CAWRRYRETEAFF
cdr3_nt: TGTGCCTGGCGACGTTACAGGGAAACTGAAGCTTTCTTT

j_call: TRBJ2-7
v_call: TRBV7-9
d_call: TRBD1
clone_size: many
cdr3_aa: CASSPTGAAYEQYF
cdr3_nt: TGTGCCAGCAGCCCGACAGGGGCAGCCTACGAGCAGTACTTC

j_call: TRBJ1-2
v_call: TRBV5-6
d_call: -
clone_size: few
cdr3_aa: CASSLDRTPYGYTF
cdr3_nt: TGTGCCAGCAGCTTGGACAGAACCCCCTATGGCTACACCTTC

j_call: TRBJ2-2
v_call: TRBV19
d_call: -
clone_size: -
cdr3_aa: CATHKRDRNTGELFF
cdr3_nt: TGTGCCACTCACAAACGGGACCGGAACACCGGGGAGCTGTTTTTT

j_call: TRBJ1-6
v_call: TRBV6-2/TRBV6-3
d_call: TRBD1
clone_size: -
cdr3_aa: CASSGQGSSSPLHF
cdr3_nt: TGTGCCAGCAGTGGACAGGGATCGTCTTCACCCCTCCACTTT

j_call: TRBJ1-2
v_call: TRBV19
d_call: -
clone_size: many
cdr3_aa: CASSIGGGYTF
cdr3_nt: TGTGCCAGTAGTATAGGAGGTGGCTACACCTTC

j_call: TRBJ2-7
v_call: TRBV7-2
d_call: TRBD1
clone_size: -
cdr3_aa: CASSSGGTGGWSYEQYF
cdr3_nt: TGTGCCAGCAGCTCAGGGGGGACAGGGGGCTGGTCCTACGAGCAGTACTTC

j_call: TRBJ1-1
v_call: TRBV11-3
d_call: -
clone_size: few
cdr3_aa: CASSFPGRGNTEAFF
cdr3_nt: TGTGCCAGCAGCTTCCCTGGTAGGGGGAACACTGAAGCTTTCTTT

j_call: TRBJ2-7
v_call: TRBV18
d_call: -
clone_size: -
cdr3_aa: CASSPQESYEQYF
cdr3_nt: TGTGCCAGCTCACCCCAGGAATCCTACGAGCAGTACTTC